The sample holds a few counts of the clone carrying this T cell receptor beta chain. These data come from a study of blood T cell repertoires in COVID-19. In the original workflow: Estimation of nucleated cell counts was performed using reference gene primer amplification. The data were produced by immunoSEQ multiplex PCR, yet TCRdb's version contains in-frame clones alone and is incomplete. Clone size and V and J calls were adopted from that table, with D and trimming inferred from the DNA. The data show 280,000 or so clones, roughly 85% seen once. This CDR3 is 16 amino acids long. Germline trimming cut 4 bases from V and 4 bases from J; bases unmatched to any gene: 9. Germline-derived CDR1 and CDR2 are SGHTA and FQGNSA.

The chain recombines TRBV7-2 with TRBJ1-2; 10 positions match TRBD1. Sample: PBMCs or T cells enriched from blood (not recorded which). The source is a woman in her forties or fifties who had recovered from COVID-19. CDR3 protein: CASSSSVTGGIYGYTF. The DNA for the CDR3 is TGTGCCAGCAGCTCGTCCGTGACAGGGGGCATCTATGGCTACACCTTC.